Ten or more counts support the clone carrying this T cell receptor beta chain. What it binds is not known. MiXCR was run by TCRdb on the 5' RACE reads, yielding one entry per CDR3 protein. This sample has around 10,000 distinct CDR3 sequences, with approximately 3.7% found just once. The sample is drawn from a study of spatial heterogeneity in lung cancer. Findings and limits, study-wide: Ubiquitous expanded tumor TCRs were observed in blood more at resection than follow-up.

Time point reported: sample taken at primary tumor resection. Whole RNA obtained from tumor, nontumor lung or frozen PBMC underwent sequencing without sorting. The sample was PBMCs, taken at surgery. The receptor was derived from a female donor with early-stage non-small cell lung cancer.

CDR3 amino acids: CASSLHRAVNTEAFF. As DNA, the CDR3 is TGTGCCAGCAGCCTCCACAGGGCGGTGAACACTGAAGCTTTCTTT. This chain connects TRBV12-3 or TRBV12-4 to TRBJ1-1, with D perhaps matching TRBD1 (6 bases). This CDR3 has 15 residues. V lost 6 bases and J lost 0, with 14 bases in between.